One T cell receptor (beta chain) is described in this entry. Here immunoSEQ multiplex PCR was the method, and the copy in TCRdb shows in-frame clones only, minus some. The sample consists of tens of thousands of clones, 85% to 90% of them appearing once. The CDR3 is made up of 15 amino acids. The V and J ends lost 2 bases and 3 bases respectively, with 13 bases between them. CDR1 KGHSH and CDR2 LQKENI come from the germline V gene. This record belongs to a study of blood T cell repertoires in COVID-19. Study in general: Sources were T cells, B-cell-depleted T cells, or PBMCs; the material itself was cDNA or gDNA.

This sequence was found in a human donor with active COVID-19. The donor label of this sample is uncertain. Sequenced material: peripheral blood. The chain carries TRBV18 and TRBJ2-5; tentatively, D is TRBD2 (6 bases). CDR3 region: CASSPVLVAEETQYF. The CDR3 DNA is TGTGCCAGCTCACCAGTCCTAGTAGCGGAAGAGACCCAGTACTTC. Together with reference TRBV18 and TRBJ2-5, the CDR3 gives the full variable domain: NAGVMQNPRHLVRRRGQEARLRCSPMKGHSHVYWYRQLPEEGLKFMVYLQKENIIDESGMPKERFSAEFPKEGPSILRIQQVVRGDSAAYFCASSPVLVAEETQYFGPGTRLLVL.